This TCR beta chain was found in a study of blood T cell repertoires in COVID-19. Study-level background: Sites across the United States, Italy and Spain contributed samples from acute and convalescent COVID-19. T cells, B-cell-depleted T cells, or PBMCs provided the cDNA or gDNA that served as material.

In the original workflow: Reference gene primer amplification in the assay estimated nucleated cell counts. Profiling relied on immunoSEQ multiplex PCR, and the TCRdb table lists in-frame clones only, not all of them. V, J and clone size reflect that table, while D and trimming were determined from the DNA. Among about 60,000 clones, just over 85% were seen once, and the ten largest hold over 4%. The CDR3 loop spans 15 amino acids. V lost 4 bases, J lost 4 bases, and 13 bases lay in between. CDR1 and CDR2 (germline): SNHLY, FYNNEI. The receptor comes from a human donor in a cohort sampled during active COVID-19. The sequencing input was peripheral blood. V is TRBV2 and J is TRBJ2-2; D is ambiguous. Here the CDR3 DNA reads TGTGCCAGCAGTGGACCTGCGGTCGGCACCGGGGAGCTGTTTTTT. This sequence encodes CASSGPAVGTGELFF.